The source of this T cell receptor (beta chain) is a study of cytomegalovirus exposure and HLA in healthy donors. The V gene end was trimmed by 4 bases and the J gene end by 5 bases; junction bases not matched to a gene: 7. The CDR3 has 14 amino acids. Germline V CDR1 and CDR2: LNHNV, YYDKDF (reference sequence). Sequenced by immunoSEQ multiplex PCR; TCRdb stores in-frame clones only, minus some. The sample shows some 48,000 clones, over 85% of them seen only once. This receptor was taken from a woman between 18 and 30 years old in good health and CMV-seropositive. The chain carries TRBV15 and TRBJ2-7; TRBD2 matches at 8 bases. The sequencing sample was made of PBMCs. CDR3 loop: CATSNSGIYDEQYF. CDR3 sequence (DNA): TGTGCCACCAGCAATAGCGGGATCTACGACGAGCAGTACTTC.